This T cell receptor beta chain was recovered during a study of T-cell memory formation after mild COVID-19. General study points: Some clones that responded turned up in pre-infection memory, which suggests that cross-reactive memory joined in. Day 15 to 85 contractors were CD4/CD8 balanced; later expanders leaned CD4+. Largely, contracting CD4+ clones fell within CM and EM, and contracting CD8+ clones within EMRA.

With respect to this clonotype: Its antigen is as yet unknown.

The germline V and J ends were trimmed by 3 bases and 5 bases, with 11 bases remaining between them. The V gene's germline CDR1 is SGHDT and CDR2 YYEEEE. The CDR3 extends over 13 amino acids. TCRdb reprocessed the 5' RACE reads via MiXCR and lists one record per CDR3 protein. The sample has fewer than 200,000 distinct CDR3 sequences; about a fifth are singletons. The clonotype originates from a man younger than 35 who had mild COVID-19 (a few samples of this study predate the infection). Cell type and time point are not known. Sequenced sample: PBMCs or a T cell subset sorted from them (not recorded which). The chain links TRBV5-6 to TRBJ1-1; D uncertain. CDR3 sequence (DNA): TGTGCCAGCAGCTCAGCTGGTATGACTGAAGCTTTCTTT. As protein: CASSSAGMTEAFF.